A selection of T cell receptor beta chains follows, all from one sample in a study of early T cells in non-severe SARS-CoV-2 infection. One entry per CDR3 protein, called by TCRdb with MiXCR from the 5' RACE reads. The table has more than 50,000 distinct CDR3 sequences, roughly an eighth seen once. Input material: whole blood. These receptors all come from an adult who was a healthcare worker with PCR-confirmed SARS-CoV-2 infection or an uninfected control (not recorded which). CDR3s include the opening cysteine and the closing phenylalanine or tryptophan. A D gene is named only where the DNA matches it firmly.

V gene: TRBV7-2; D gene: .; J gene: TRBJ1-2; CDR3 protein: CASSMTANYGYTF
V gene: TRBV28; D gene: .; J gene: TRBJ1-6; CDR3 protein: CASGLSSYNSPLHF
V gene: TRBV11-2; D gene: .; J gene: TRBJ1-3; CDR3 protein: CASSPTEDSGNTIYF
V gene: TRBV7-2; D gene: .; J gene: TRBJ2-5; CDR3 protein: CASNQVRGETQYF
V gene: TRBV20-1; D gene: .; J gene: TRBJ2-1; CDR3 protein: CSARDRGRGEQFF
V gene: TRBV11-2; D gene: TRBD2; J gene: TRBJ2-2; CDR3 protein: CASSRQSSGTKAGELFF
V gene: TRBV11-2; D gene: .; J gene: TRBJ2-3; CDR3 protein: CASSLEPRTQYF
V gene: TRBV6-2/TRBV6-3; D gene: .; J gene: TRBJ1-1; CDR3 protein: CASSSSGTVIAFF
V gene: TRBV7-2; D gene: TRBD2; J gene: TRBJ2-3; CDR3 protein: CASSLGGGAIDTQYF
V gene: TRBV11-2; D gene: .; J gene: TRBJ2-7; CDR3 protein: CASSLGPGGLSYEQYF
V gene: TRBV25-1; D gene: TRBD1; J gene: TRBJ1-5; CDR3 protein: CASSPDRGWNQPQHF
V gene: TRBV20-1; D gene: TRBD1; J gene: TRBJ1-4; CDR3 protein: CSASQGGNEKLFF
V gene: TRBV6-5; D gene: .; J gene: TRBJ1-2; CDR3 protein: CASSYGTLGDGYTF
V gene: TRBV19; D gene: .; J gene: TRBJ1-5; CDR3 protein: CASSTRRFNQPQHF
V gene: TRBV12-3/TRBV12-4; D gene: .; J gene: TRBJ1-5; CDR3 protein: CASSLYSLGFQPQHF
V gene: TRBV27; D gene: .; J gene: TRBJ2-1; CDR3 protein: CASSPGPTTYNEQFF
V gene: TRBV21-1; D gene: .; J gene: TRBJ2-2; CDR3 protein: CASSRQMGRTPGSCFF
V gene: TRBV29-1; D gene: TRBD1; J gene: TRBJ2-6; CDR3 protein: CSAGTGGFSGANVLTF
V gene: TRBV27; D gene: TRBD1; J gene: TRBJ2-1; CDR3 protein: CASSLWGQGDPYNEQFF
V gene: TRBV11-2; D gene: .; J gene: TRBJ2-7; CDR3 protein: CASSLGGTEQYF
V gene: TRBV24-1; D gene: .; J gene: TRBJ2-1; CDR3 protein: CATSDLGADEQFF
V gene: TRBV20-1; D gene: .; J gene: TRBJ1-6; CDR3 protein: CSAPLGPLLHF
V gene: TRBV27; D gene: .; J gene: TRBJ1-6; CDR3 protein: CATSPGTPTSPLHF
V gene: TRBV12-3/TRBV12-4; D gene: .; J gene: TRBJ2-7; CDR3 protein: CASSHQWSYEQYF
V gene: TRBV27; D gene: .; J gene: TRBJ1-2; CDR3 protein: CASSASPGPAIYGYTF
V gene: TRBV30; D gene: .; J gene: TRBJ2-7; CDR3 protein: CAWSGKSEQYF
V gene: TRBV4-1; D gene: .; J gene: TRBJ1-3; CDR3 protein: CASSQSETSGNTIYF
V gene: TRBV7-7; D gene: TRBD1; J gene: TRBJ2-3; CDR3 protein: CASSRGTGGSADTQYF
V gene: TRBV20-1; D gene: .; J gene: TRBJ2-1; CDR3 protein: CSARPGHQPYNEQFF
V gene: TRBV29-1; D gene: TRBD2; J gene: TRBJ2-1; CDR3 protein: CSVSGSLYEQFF
V gene: TRBV5-6; D gene: .; J gene: TRBJ1-2; CDR3 protein: CASSFGSDPPRSGYTF
V gene: TRBV6-1; D gene: TRBD2; J gene: TRBJ2-7; CDR3 protein: CASMRETYEQYF
V gene: TRBV7-2; D gene: .; J gene: TRBJ1-1; CDR3 protein: CVTYQWAWTNTEAFF
V gene: TRBV6-2/TRBV6-3; D gene: .; J gene: TRBJ1-1; CDR3 protein: CASSSLSGRVGEAFF
V gene: TRBV12-3/TRBV12-4; D gene: .; J gene: TRBJ1-2; CDR3 protein: CASSSSNDYGYTF
V gene: TRBV18; D gene: .; J gene: TRBJ2-1; CDR3 protein: CASSPETGAYNEQFF
V gene: TRBV6-1; D gene: .; J gene: TRBJ2-3; CDR3 protein: CASSGQGYADTQYF
V gene: TRBV11-3; D gene: TRBD2; J gene: TRBJ2-7; CDR3 protein: CASSAQLASEQYF
V gene: TRBV30; D gene: .; J gene: TRBJ1-1; CDR3 protein: CAWSGSSGSRYMNTEAFF
V gene: TRBV29-1; D gene: .; J gene: TRBJ1-6; CDR3 protein: CSATDGANSPLHF
V gene: TRBV3-1; D gene: .; J gene: TRBJ2-4; CDR3 protein: CASSPNIKNIQYF